The T cell receptor (beta chain) described here comes from a study of T cells in narcolepsy. CDR1 is SGHNT, CDR2 YYREEE, per germline (reference sequence). V lost 4 bases and J 1 base, leaving 12 bases between the germline ends. There are 15 residues in the CDR3. Sequenced by immunoSEQ multiplex PCR; TCRdb stores in-frame clones only, minus some. The repertoire holds over 25,000 clones, approximately 89% seen once, with about 1.1% in the top ten. The TCR sequence derives from a human donor with narcolepsy. The V call is TRBV5-4, the J call TRBJ2-4; D gene unclear. The sample comprised CD45RA- memory CD4+ T cells from PBMCs. The CDR3 nucleotides read TGTGCCAGCAGCCAGATGTATGGGGCCAAAAACATTCAGTACTTC. Encoded protein: CASSQMYGAKNIQYF.